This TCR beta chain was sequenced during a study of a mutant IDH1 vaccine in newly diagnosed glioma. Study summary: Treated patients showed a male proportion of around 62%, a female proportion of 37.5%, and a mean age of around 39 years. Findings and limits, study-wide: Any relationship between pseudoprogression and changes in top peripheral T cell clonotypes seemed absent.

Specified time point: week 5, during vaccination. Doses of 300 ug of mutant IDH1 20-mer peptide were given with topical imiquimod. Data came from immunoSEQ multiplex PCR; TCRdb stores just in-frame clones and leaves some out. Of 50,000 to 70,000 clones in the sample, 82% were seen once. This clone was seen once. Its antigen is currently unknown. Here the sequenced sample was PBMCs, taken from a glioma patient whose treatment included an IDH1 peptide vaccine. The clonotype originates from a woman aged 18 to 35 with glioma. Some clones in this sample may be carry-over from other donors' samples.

The CDR3 DNA reads as TGCGCCAGCACCCCAAATTCCTACGAGCAGTACTTC. Translated: CASTPNSYEQYF. V is TRBV23-1 and J is TRBJ2-5; no clear D. The J call could be wrong; TRBJ2-7 is a better fit for the DNA end. TRBV23-1 is an open reading frame whose function is uncertain. CDR3 length: 12 residues.